The T cell receptor beta chain described here comes from a study of T cells in localized non-small cell lung cancer. The assay was immunoSEQ multiplex PCR, and TCRdb's table has in-frame clones only and misses some. The data hold 35,000 or so clones, with around 90% observed a single time. This CDR3 contains 16 residues. The germline V gene has CDR1 MDHEN and CDR2 SYDVKM. Trimming cost V 10 bases and J 0 bases, with 18 bases left between them. Sample: peripheral blood, taken before any cancer treatment. The clonotype originates from a woman aged 35 to 70 with stage I lung adenocarcinoma. The rearrangement uses TRBV28 and TRBJ2-2, with D unresolved. The CDR3 loop is CATIRGIFANTGELFF. Written as DNA, the CDR3 is TGTGCCACCATAAGAGGAATATTCGCGAACACCGGGGAGCTGTTTTTT.